The 9 T cell receptor beta chains below all came from one sample that was sequenced in a study of beta chain features in type 1 diabetes. The study reverse transcribed the entire isolated RNA, so it sequenced expressed TCRB transcripts. The table came from immunoSEQ multiplex PCR; TCRdb's copy has only in-frame clones and leaves some out. The data hold nearly 250,000 clones, with approximately 14% observed a single time. Sequences were obtained from naive CD4+ T cells from blood. These receptor sequences come from a woman aged 40 to 50 in good health.

This clone was seen more than once but under ten times. The germline gene is not matched at one end of the junction; a read error may be the cause. The chain couples TRBV29-1 to TRBJ1-2; D might be TRBD1 (6 bases). The CDR3 length is 8 residues. Per germline, CDR1 SQVTM and CDR2 ANQGSEA. CDR3 residues: CSVPPQGF. The CDR3 coding sequence is TGCAGCGTCCCTCCACAGGGCTTC.

This clone was recorded a few times. This chain uses TRBV18 with TRBJ1-1; 10 positions agree with TRBD1. V gave up 2 bases and J gave up 4 bases; unmatched junction bases: 4. There are 15 residues in the CDR3. Germline V gene sequence: CDR1 KGHSH, CDR2 LQKENI. Here the CDR3 reads CASSPATGGGTEAFF. CDR3 DNA: TGTGCCAGCTCACCAGCGACAGGGGGCGGCACTGAAGCTTTCTTT.

The rearrangement links TRBV5-4 to TRBJ1-4; D gene ambiguous. The CDR3 is made up of 16 amino acids. The V gene lost 4 bases and the J gene lost 5 bases, with 18 bases spanning the gap. Germline V CDR1 and CDR2: SGHNT, YYREEE (reference sequence). The CDR3 DNA is TGTGCCAGCAGCCCCGTCGGCGCGGCGACGAATGAAAAACTGTTTTTT. Translation: CASSPVGAATNEKLFF.

This clone was picked up a small number of times. The chain has TRBV6-1 and TRBJ2-7; TRBD1 agrees at 8 bases. The J segment lost 2 bases and the V segment lost 10 bases, leaving 4 bases of the junction unmatched. The CDR3 consists of 12 residues. Germline V lookup: CDR1 MNHNS, CDR2 SASEGT. The CDR3 sequence is CAIDRGAYEQYF. The DNA of the CDR3 is TGTGCCATAGACAGGGGAGCCTACGAGCAGTACTTC.

This chain joins TRBV19 and TRBJ1-6, with 9 bases identical to TRBD1. The CDR3 runs to 16 residues. Germline V gene lookup returns CDR1 LNHDA and CDR2 SQIVND (reference sequence). With 5 bases clipped from V and 10 bases from J, the junction kept 12 bases outside the gene matches. The CDR3 nucleotides are TGTGCCAGTAGTCTACTATTGGGACAGGGTGGATCACCCCTCCACTTT. Protein product: CASSLLLGQGGSPLHF.

There are a few counts of this clone. The CDR3 sequence is CASSVARLRQGVGELFF. CDR3 bases: TGTGCCAGCAGCGTAGCAAGACTTCGGCAGGGGGTCGGGGAGCTGTTTTTT. V and J are TRBV9 and TRBJ2-2; 7 nucleotides align to TRBD1. J lost 7 bases, V lost 0 bases, and 12 bases had no gene match. The CDR3 spans 17 residues. Germline V CDR1 and CDR2: SGDLS, YYNGEE.

The sample holds a few counts of this clone. The V and J genes are TRBV7-9 and TRBJ1-1; unclear D gene. The CDR3 runs to 14 residues. Trimming shortened V by 1 base and J by 6 bases, and 12 bases separated the two germline ends. Per the germline V gene, CDR1 is SEHNR and CDR2 is FQNEAQ (reference sequence). CDR3 bases: TGTGCCAGCAGCTTAGAGCGGGGTAACGCTGAAGCTTTCTTT. It translates to CASSLERGNAEAFF. Based on the CDR3 plus reference TRBV7-9 and TRBJ1-1, the full variable domain is DTGVSQNPRHKITKRGQNVTFRCDPISEHNRLYWYRQTLGQGPEFLTYFQNEAQLEKSRLLSDRFSAERPKGSFSTLEIQRTEQGDSAMYLCASSLERGNAEAFFGQGTRLTVV.

In this sample, this clone turned up a few times. The chain couples TRBV7-9 to TRBJ2-1; 13 positions agree with TRBD2. There are 18 residues in the CDR3. Germline V gene lookup returns CDR1 SEHNR and CDR2 FQNEAQ (reference sequence). Trimming at V came to 5 bases and at J to 4 bases, leaving 11 bases not matched to a gene. CDR3 in DNA: TGTGCCAGCAGCCCCGTCCGACTAGCGGGGGGTGTGTACAATGAGCAGTTCTTC. This codes for CASSPVRLAGGVYNEQFF.

This rearrangement joins TRBV19 to TRBJ2-7; D ambiguous. Germline loops: CDR1 LNHDA, CDR2 SQIVND (reference sequence). With 0 bases removed from V and 3 bases from J, the gap between germline ends came to 24 bases. CDR3 size: 19 residues. CDR3 residues: CASSIDYGFTKPHLYEQYF. The CDR3 region has the DNA TGTGCCAGTAGTATAGATTACGGGTTTACAAAACCCCATCTCTACGAGCAGTACTTC.